The next 18 T cell receptor beta chains were all read from a single sample in a study of blood T cell repertoires in COVID-19 (dated by TCRdb to 2018 to 2020). The library relied on the immunoSEQ multiplex PCR assay. TCRdb provides this immuneACCESS table in a form limited to in-frame rearrangements. Some clones are lacking; in checked studies, under half of them reflect an unresolved V gene, and why the rest are absent is not known. For this sample there are 200,000 to 300,000 clones; 80% to 85% appear just once. The top ten constitute under 30% of the sample. The sequenced sample was peripheral blood. The receptors stem from a man aged 40-49 years with acute or convalescent COVID-19.

This chain links TRBV6-5 with TRBJ2-7; TRBD2 might be the D (6 bases). Germline assignment: CDR1 MNHEY and CDR2 SVGAGI. The CDR3 loop spans 13 amino acids. Trimming removed 6 bases at V and 1 base at J, with 10 bases between. CDR3 in amino acids: CASREGSSYEQYF. The CDR3 DNA reads as TGTGCCAGCAGGGAGGGGTCGTCCTACGAGCAGTACTTC.

V and J are TRBV7-8 and TRBJ1-5; 7 bases are shared with TRBD1. The length of the CDR3 is 16 residues. Germline lookup yields CDR1 SGHVS and CDR2 FQNEAQ. V was clipped by 3 bases and J by 4 bases; unmatched bases: 9. The CDR3 sequence is CASSLVGTEINQPQHF. The CDR3 bases are TGTGCCAGCAGCTTGGTGGGGACAGAAATTAATCAGCCCCAGCATTTT.

The V call is TRBV28, the J call TRBJ2-7; 8 bases map to TRBD1. V was clipped by 5 bases and J by 0 bases; unmatched bases: 18. Germline values: CDR1 MDHEN, CDR2 SYDVKM. The CDR3 runs to 19 residues. CDR3 amino acids: CASSGLPYSDRASSYEQYF. CDR3 nucleotides: TGTGCCAGCAGTGGATTACCCTACTCGGACAGGGCAAGCTCCTACGAGCAGTACTTC.

The rearrangement links TRBV5-1 to TRBJ2-5; perhaps TRBD2 as D (5 bases). The CDR3 has 16 residues. Germline-derived CDR1 and CDR2 are SGHRS and YFSETQ. V lost 4 bases and J lost 9, with 25 bases in between. The CDR3 is CASSELSGKPNWPQYF. Written as DNA, the CDR3 is TGCGCCAGCAGCGAGTTATCCGGGAAACCGAACTGGCCCCAGTACTTC.

V and J are TRBV6-1 and TRBJ2-6; D remains ambiguous. V was shortened by 2 bases and J by 10 bases, with 9 bases between the two germline ends. Germline-derived CDR1 and CDR2 are MNHNS and SASEGT. CDR3 size: 13 residues. CDR3 residues: CASSEIWLNVLTF. The CDR3 bases are TGTGCCAGCAGTGAAATCTGGCTGAACGTCCTGACTTTC.

CDR3 residues: CASSFRDQPQHF. The DNA for the CDR3 is TGTGCCAGCAGTTTCAGGGATCAGCCCCAGCATTTT. The chain links TRBV6-6 to TRBJ1-5; TRBD1 is a possible D gene (5 bases). V lost 4 bases and J lost 5, with 6 bases in between. The CDR3 runs 12 residues. The germline CDR1 and CDR2 sequences are MNHNY and SVGAGI (reference sequence).

The chain has TRBV12-3 or TRBV12-4 and TRBJ1-5, with unresolved D. Trimming removed 6 bases from V and 0 bases from J, with 3 bases in between. CDR3 length: 12 amino acids. CDR3 sequence: CASRYSNQPQHF. In nucleotides, the CDR3 is TGTGCCAGCAGATATAGCAATCAGCCCCAGCATTTT.

The V call is TRBV11-3, the J call TRBJ1-1; possibly TRBD1 for D (6 bases). V lost 4 bases, J lost 1 base, and 7 bases lay in between. The germline CDR1 and CDR2 sequences are SGHNT and YENEEA. The CDR3 is 13 amino acids. Here the CDR3 DNA reads TGTGCCAGCAGCTCACAGGGGAACACTGAAGCTTTCTTT. Its translation: CASSSQGNTEAFF.

The chain carries TRBV6-5 and TRBJ2-7; 9 positions match TRBD1. Germline-derived CDR1 and CDR2 are MNHEY and SVGAGI. This CDR3 spans 13 amino acids. Germline trimming cut 6 bases from V and 7 bases from J; bases unmatched to any gene: 7. The DNA for the CDR3 is TGTGCCAGCAGGACGACAGGGGGGGGAGAGCAGTACTTC. Its translation is CASRTTGGGEQYF.

The J gene is TRBJ2-3, the V gene TRBV6-2 or TRBV6-3; D possibly corresponds to TRBD2 (6 bases). The germline gives CDR1 MNHEY, CDR2 SVGEGT. Trimming pared 0 bases from V and 8 bases from J, leaving 18 bases between. CDR3 length: 16 residues. For the CDR3, the DNA is TGTGCCAGCAGTTACTCGGGCGGGATGGTGTCGGGTACGCAGTATTTT. It specifies CASSYSGGMVSGTQYF.

This rearrangement joins TRBV12-3 or TRBV12-4 to TRBJ1-1; D perhaps matches TRBD1 (6 bases). The V end lost 6 bases, the J end lost 5 bases, and 10 bases lay between the germline ends. This CDR3 is built from 12 residues. The CDR3 coding sequence is TGTGCCAGCAGGTGGGGGCCAACTGAAGCTTTCTTT. This encodes CASRWGPTEAFF.

CDR3 sequence reads: CASGLGQGHQPQHF. CDR3 sequence (DNA): TGTGCTAGTGGTCTCGGACAGGGTCATCAGCCCCAGCATTTT. V and J are TRBV12-5 and TRBJ1-5; 8 nucleotides agree with TRBD1. In germline, CDR1 is LGHNT, CDR2 FRNRAP. J lost 5 bases, V lost 5 bases, and 5 bases had no gene match. The CDR3 loop spans 14 amino acids. The complete variable domain, with remaining parts taken from reference TRBV12-5 and TRBJ1-5, reads DARVTQTPRHKVTEMGQEVTMRCQPILGHNTVFWYRQTMMQGLELLAYFRNRAPLDDSGMPKDRFSAEMPDATLATLKIQPSEPRDSAVYFCASGLGQGHQPQHFGDGTRLSIL.

The V call is TRBV9, the J call TRBJ2-7, with D tentatively TRBD2 (6 bases). The germline V gene encodes CDR1 SGDLS and CDR2 YYNGEE. The V and J ends lost 0 bases and 4 bases respectively, with 11 bases between them. The CDR3 length is 14 residues. The CDR3 bases are TGTGCCAGCAGCGTAGCGAATAGCGGATACGAGCAGTACTTC. It yields the protein CASSVANSGYEQYF.

The rearrangement uses TRBV27 and TRBJ1-1; D possibly corresponds to TRBD1 (6 bases). V lost 5 bases to trimming and J lost 1 base, with 17 bases between them. The CDR3 is 16 residues long. CDR1 and CDR2 (germline): MNHEY, SMNVEV (reference sequence). The CDR3 reads CASSPFPGGGNTEAFF. CDR3 DNA sequence: TGTGCCAGCAGTCCGTTCCCGGGGGGCGGGAACACTGAAGCTTTCTTT.

This chain links TRBV29-1 with TRBJ2-1, with 13 nucleotides matching TRBD2. V was pared by 1 base and J by 15 bases, with 9 bases of the junction left unmatched. CDR1 SQVTM and CDR2 ANQGSEA come from the germline V gene. This CDR3 has 14 residues. The CDR3 DNA follows: TGCAGCGTTGAAGGATTGGGACTAGCGGGATTTGTGTTCTTC. This translates into CSVEGLGLAGFVFF.

This clone showed up just once. V and J are TRBV7-9 and TRBJ1-1; 8 bases are shared with TRBD1. There are 15 residues in the CDR3. V dropped 10 bases and J dropped 0; count of bases not matched to a gene: 10. The germline CDR1 and CDR2 sequences are SEHNR and FQNEAQ (reference sequence). The DNA for the CDR3 is TGTGCCACCCACGGGACAGGTGACATGAACACTGAAGCTTTCTTT. Translated: CATHGTGDMNTEAFF.

The rearrangement links TRBV11-2 to TRBJ2-3, with D uncertain. The CDR3 is 14 residues long. Germline assignment: CDR1 SGHAT and CDR2 FQNNGV. V was pared by 7 bases and J by 0 bases, with 11 bases between. The CDR3 sequence: CASTETRSTDTQYF. In DNA, the CDR3 is TGTGCCAGCACCGAAACCCGGAGCACAGATACGCAGTATTTT.

The chain carries TRBV10-1 and TRBJ2-2; unclear D gene. Germline V gene data show CDR1 as WNHNN and CDR2 as SYGVQD (reference sequence). The CDR3 sequence is 18 residues long. V was trimmed by 7 bases and J by 1 base, leaving 22 bases between them. CDR3 region: CASTIPPSLDGNTGELFF. CDR3 DNA sequence: TGCGCCAGCACCATTCCCCCTTCTCTAGATGGGAACACCGGGGAGCTGTTTTTT.